The 5 T cell receptor beta chains given below trace back to one sample, sequenced in a study of a mutant IDH1 vaccine in newly diagnosed glioma. The repertoire was sequenced with immunoSEQ multiplex PCR; TCRdb's copy has only in-frame clones and lacks some. The sample carries tens of thousands of clones, 70% to 85% recorded once. Noted time point: week 11, during vaccination. Doses of 300 ug of mutant IDH1 20-mer peptide were given with topical imiquimod. These receptors' targets are unknown. The sample was PBMCs, taken from a glioma patient whose treatment included an IDH1 peptide vaccine. The receptors derive from a woman aged 50 to 60 with glioma.

V gene TRBV18 combines with J gene TRBJ1-5; the D is unclear. V dropped 2 bases and J dropped 0 bases, with 8 bases sitting between them. Germline values: CDR1 KGHSH, CDR2 LQKENI. The CDR3 runs to 15 residues. The CDR3 DNA sequence: TGTGCCAGCTCACCAAAACAGACTAGCAATCAGCCCCAGCATTTT. Protein product: CASSPKQTSNQPQHF.

The gene calls are TRBV25-1 and TRBJ1-1, with D possibly being TRBD1 (5 bases). The CDR3 has 13 amino acids. Trimming shortened V by 5 bases and J by 0 bases, and 7 bases separated the two germline ends. The germline V gene encodes CDR1 MGHDK and CDR2 SYGVNS. CDR3 sequence: CASSPGMNTEAFF. CDR3 in DNA: TGTGCCAGCAGTCCAGGGATGAACACTGAAGCTTTCTTT.

Turning to this clone: At one of its ends the junction is not consistent with the germline gene, which may arise from a read error. The gene calls are TRBV5-1 and TRBJ2-1, with no clear D. This CDR3 has 15 amino acids. Germline V lookup: CDR1 SGHRS, CDR2 YFSETQ. For the CDR3, the DNA is TGCGCCAGCAGATTGGGTGGGGAAACCTACAATGAGCAGTTCTTC. Translating gives CASRLGGETYNEQFF.

V and J are TRBV11-3 and TRBJ1-5; 7 nucleotides line up with TRBD1. This CDR3 spans 14 amino acids. Germline CDR1 reads SGHNT; CDR2 reads YENEEA. J lost 4 bases, V lost 6 bases, and 6 bases had no gene match. In DNA form, the CDR3 reads TGTGCCAGCAGTCCAGGGGGGGCTAATCAGCCCCAGCATTTT. Translating it yields CASSPGGANQPQHF.

The rearrangement links TRBV19 to TRBJ2-5; D is uncertain. This CDR3 spans 14 amino acids. Germline loops: CDR1 LNHDA, CDR2 SQIVND (reference sequence). Trimming took off 8 bases at V and 2 bases at J, with 15 bases between the two ends. The chain's CDR3 is CASADLGQQETQYF. The DNA for the CDR3 is TGTGCCAGTGCCGACCTCGGGCAGCAAGAGACCCAGTACTTC.